A selection of T cell receptor beta chains follows, all from one sample in a study of blood T cell repertoires in COVID-19. The data were produced by immunoSEQ multiplex PCR, yet TCRdb's version contains in-frame clones alone and is incomplete. The repertoire has about 280,000 clones, about 85% of them found once; the top ten carry 2.5%. The specimen sequenced was PBMCs or T cells enriched from blood (not recorded which). These receptors were collected from a woman aged 45-65 years who had recovered from COVID-19. Both conserved end residues are part of each CDR3. The D gene is left open where the match is weak. Expanded clones get a size class; other rows say once, few or many, or leave the size out.

d_call	v_call	clone_size	j_call	cdr3_aa	cdr3_nt
TRBD2	TRBV19	NA	TRBJ2-1	CASSMVPTSGYNEQFF	TGTGCCAGTAGTATGGTTCCGACTAGCGGCTACAATGAGCAGTTCTTC
TRBD1	TRBV9	NA	TRBJ1-5	CASSPGTVNQPQHF	TGTGCCAGCAGCCCAGGGACAGTTAATCAGCCCCAGCATTTT
NA	TRBV15	NA	TRBJ1-6	CATSRDFAGSPLHF	TGTGCCACCAGCAGAGATTTCGCGGGATCACCCCTCCACTTT
TRBD2	TRBV7-6	NA	TRBJ2-7	CASSLYDLAGSYEQYF	TGTGCCAGCAGCTTATACGACCTAGCGGGTTCGTACGAGCAGTACTTC
NA	TRBV2	NA	TRBJ2-3	CASSEAWTSTDTQYF	TGTGCCAGCAGTGAAGCTTGGACTAGCACAGATACGCAGTATTTT
NA	TRBV27	NA	TRBJ1-5	CASSSLKGSNQPQHF	TGTGCCAGCAGCTCCTTGAAGGGGAGCAATCAGCCCCAGCATTTT
NA	TRBV12-3/TRBV12-4	once	TRBJ1-3	CASSFQGRNTIYF	TGTGCCAGCAGTTTCCAGGGTCGAAACACCATATATTTT
TRBD1	TRBV5-1	NA	TRBJ1-1	CASSPVTGDAEAFF	TGCGCCAGCAGCCCGGTAACAGGGGACGCTGAAGCTTTCTTT
TRBD1	TRBV25-1	once	TRBJ2-1	CASSETGEGNEQFF	TGTGCCAGCAGTGAGACAGGGGAAGGCAATGAGCAGTTCTTC
TRBD1	TRBV7-9	NA	TRBJ1-6	CASSLEEGAGSPLHF	TGTGCCAGCAGCTTAGAGGAGGGGGCGGGATCACCCCTCCACTTT
NA	TRBV28	NA	TRBJ1-5	CASAGGGRGGPGNQPQHF	TGTGCCAGCGCAGGTGGGGGGAGGGGTGGACCAGGGAATCAGCCCCAGCATTTT
NA	TRBV19	NA	TRBJ1-1	CASIYRGYGGTEAFF	TGTGCCAGTATCTACCGAGGATACGGGGGCACTGAAGCTTTCTTT
NA	TRBV19	once	TRBJ1-5	CASSSTQTLRQPQHF	TGTGCCAGTAGTTCGACCCAGACACTTCGTCAGCCCCAGCATTTT
TRBD1	TRBV2	NA	TRBJ1-1	CASRGTGSNTEAFF	TGTGCCAGCAGGGGGACAGGTTCCAACACTGAAGCTTTCTTT